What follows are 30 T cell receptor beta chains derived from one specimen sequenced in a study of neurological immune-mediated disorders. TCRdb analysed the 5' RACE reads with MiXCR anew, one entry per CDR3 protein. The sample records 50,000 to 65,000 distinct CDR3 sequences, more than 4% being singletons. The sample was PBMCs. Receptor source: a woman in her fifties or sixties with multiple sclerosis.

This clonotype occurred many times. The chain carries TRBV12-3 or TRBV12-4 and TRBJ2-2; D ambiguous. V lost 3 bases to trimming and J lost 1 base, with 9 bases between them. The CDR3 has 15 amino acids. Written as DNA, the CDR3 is TGTGCCAGCAGTTTGCTCATCCTGAACACCGGGGAGCTGTTTTTT. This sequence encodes CASSLLILNTGELFF.

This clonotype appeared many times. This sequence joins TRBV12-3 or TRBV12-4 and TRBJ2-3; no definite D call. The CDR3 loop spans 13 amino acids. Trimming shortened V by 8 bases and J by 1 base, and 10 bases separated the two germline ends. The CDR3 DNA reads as TGTGCCAGCTGTGTGGCGGGCACAGATACGCAGTATTTT. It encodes CASCVAGTDTQYF.

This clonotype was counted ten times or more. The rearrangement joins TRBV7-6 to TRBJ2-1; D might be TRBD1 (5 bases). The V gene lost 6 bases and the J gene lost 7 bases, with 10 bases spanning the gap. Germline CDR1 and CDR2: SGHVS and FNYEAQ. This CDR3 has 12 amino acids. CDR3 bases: TGTGCCAGCAGTTTTACAGGAAATGAGCAGTTCTTC. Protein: CASSFTGNEQFF. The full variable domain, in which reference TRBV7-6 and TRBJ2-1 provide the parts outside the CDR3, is GAGVSQSPRYKVTKRGQDVALRCDPISGHVSLYWYRQALGQGPEFLTYFNYEAQQDKSGLPNDRFSAERPEGSISTLTIQRTEQRDSAMYRCASSFTGNEQFFGPGTRLTVL.

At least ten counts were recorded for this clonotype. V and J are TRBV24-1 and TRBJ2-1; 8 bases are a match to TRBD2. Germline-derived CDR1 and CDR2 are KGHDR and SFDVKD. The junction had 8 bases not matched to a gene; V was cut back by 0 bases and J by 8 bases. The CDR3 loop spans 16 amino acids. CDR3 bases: TGTGCCACCAGTGATTTGCACCGGGGGGGCCTCCATGAGCAGTTCTTC. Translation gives CATSDLHRGGLHEQFF.

The CDR3 bases are TGTGCCATCAGAAAAAACCGGGACCATACCAATGAGCAGTTCTTC. The encoded protein is CAIRKNRDHTNEQFF. V gene TRBV10-3 combines with J gene TRBJ2-1; D is possibly TRBD1 or TRBD2 (5 bases each). The V gene's germline CDR1 is ENHRY and CDR2 SYGVKD. Trimming shortened V by 6 bases and J by 6 bases, and 18 bases separated the two germline ends. The CDR3 is made up of 15 amino acids.

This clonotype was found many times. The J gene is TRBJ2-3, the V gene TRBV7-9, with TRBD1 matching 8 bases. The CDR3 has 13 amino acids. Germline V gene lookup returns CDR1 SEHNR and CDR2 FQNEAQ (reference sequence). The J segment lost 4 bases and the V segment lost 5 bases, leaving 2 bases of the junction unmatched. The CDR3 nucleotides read TGTGCCAGCAGCATACAGGGGGCAGATACGCAGTATTTT. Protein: CASSIQGADTQYF.

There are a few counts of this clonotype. The chain's CDR3 is CATSDSLDRDGKNIQYF. The CDR3 DNA follows: TGTGCCACCAGTGATTCGCTGGACAGGGACGGGAAAAACATTCAGTACTTC. The chain carries TRBV24-1 and TRBJ2-4; 8 positions match TRBD1. The CDR3 extends over 17 amino acids. The germline gives CDR1 KGHDR, CDR2 SFDVKD. V was clipped by 2 bases and J by 4 bases; unmatched bases: 9.

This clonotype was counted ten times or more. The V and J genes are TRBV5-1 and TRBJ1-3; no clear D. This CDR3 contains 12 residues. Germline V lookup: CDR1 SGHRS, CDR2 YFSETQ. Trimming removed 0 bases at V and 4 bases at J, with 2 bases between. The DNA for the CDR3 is TGCGCCAGCAGCTTGGAAGGAAACACCATATATTTT. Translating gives CASSLEGNTIYF.

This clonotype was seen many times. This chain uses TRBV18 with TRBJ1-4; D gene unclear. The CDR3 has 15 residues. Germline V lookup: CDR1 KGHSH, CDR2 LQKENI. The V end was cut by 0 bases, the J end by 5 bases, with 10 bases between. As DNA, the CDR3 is TGTGCCAGCTCACCACCGCTGGGATCGAATGAAAAACTGTTTTTT. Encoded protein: CASSPPLGSNEKLFF. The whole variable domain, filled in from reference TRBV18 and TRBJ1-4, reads NAGVMQNPRHLVRRRGQEARLRCSPMKGHSHVYWYRQLPEEGLKFMVYLQKENIIDESGMPKERFSAEFPKEGPSILRIQQVVRGDSAAYFCASSPPLGSNEKLFFGSGTQLSVL.

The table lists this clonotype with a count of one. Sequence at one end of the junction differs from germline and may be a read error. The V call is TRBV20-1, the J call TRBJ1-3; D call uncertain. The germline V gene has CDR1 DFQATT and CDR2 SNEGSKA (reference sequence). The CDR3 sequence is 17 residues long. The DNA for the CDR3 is TGCAGTGCTAGAGAAAGGCTCGCCACAACCTCTGGAAAAACCATCTATTTT. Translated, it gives CSARERLATTSGKTIYF.

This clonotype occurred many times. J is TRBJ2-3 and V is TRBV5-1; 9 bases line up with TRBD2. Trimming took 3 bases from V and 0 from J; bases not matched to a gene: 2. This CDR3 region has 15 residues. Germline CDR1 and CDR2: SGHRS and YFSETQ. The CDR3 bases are TGCGCCAGCAGCTCCGGACTAGCGAGCACAGATACGCAGTATTTT. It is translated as CASSSGLASTDTQYF.

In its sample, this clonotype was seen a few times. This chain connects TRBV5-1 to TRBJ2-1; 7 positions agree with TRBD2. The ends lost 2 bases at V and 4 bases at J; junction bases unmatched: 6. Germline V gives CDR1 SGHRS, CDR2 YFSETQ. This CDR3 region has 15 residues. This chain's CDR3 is CASSLSGVEYNEQFF. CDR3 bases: TGCGCCAGCAGCTTAAGCGGGGTTGAATACAATGAGCAGTTCTTC. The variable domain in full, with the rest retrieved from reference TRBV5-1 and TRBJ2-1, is KAGVTQTPRYLIKTRGQQVTLSCSPISGHRSVSWYQQTPGQGLQFLFEYFSETQRNKGNFPGRFSGRQFSNSRSEMNVSTLELGDSALYLCASSLSGVEYNEQFFGPGTRLTVL.

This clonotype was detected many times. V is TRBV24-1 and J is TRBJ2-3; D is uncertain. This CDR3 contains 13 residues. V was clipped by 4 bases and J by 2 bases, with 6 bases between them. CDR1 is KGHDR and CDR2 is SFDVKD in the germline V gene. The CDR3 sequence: CATSDRFTDTQYF. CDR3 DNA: TGTGCCACCAGTGACAGATTCACAGATACGCAGTATTTT.

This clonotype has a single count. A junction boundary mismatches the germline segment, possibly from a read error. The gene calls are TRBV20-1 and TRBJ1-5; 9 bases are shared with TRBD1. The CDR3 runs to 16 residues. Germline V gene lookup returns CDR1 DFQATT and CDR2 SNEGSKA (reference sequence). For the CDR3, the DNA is TGCAGTGCTAGAGACCTGGGACAGGGAGACAATCAGCCCCAGAATTTT. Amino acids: CSARDLGQGDNQPQNF.

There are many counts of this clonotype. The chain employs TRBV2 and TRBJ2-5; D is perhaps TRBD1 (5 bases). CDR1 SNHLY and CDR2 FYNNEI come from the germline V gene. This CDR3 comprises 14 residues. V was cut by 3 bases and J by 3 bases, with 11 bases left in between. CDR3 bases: TGTGCCAGCAGTGACGGCGGCAGGGAAGAGACCCAGTACTTC. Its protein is CASSDGGREETQYF.

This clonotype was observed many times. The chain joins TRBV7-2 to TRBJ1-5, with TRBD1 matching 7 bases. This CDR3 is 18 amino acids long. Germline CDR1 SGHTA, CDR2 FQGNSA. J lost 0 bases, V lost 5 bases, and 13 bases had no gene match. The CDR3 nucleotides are TGTGCCAGCAGCGCCCCCGGGACAGCGATCTATAGCAATCAGCCCCAGCATTTT. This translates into CASSAPGTAIYSNQPQHF.

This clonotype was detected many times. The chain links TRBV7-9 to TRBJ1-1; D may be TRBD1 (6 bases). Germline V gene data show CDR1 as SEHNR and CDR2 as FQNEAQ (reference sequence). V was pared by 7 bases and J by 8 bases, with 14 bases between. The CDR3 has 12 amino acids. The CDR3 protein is CASTARTAEAFF. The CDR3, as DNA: TGTGCCAGCACCGCGAGGACAGCCGAAGCTTTCTTT.

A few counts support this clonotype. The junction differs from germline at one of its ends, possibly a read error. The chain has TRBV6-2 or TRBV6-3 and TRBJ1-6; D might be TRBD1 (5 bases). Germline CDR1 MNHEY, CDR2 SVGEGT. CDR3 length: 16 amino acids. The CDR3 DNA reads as TGTGCCAGCAGTTCGGAGACATGGCGGGGCAATTCACCCCTCAACTTT. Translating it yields CASSSETWRGNSPLNF.

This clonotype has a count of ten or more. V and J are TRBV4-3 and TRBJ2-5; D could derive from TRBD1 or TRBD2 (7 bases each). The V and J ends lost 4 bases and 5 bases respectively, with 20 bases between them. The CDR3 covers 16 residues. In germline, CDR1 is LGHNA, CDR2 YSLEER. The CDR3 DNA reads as TGCGCCAGCAGCCCCACACCCAGGGGGAGGGAGGAGACCCAGTACTTC. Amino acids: CASSPTPRGREETQYF.

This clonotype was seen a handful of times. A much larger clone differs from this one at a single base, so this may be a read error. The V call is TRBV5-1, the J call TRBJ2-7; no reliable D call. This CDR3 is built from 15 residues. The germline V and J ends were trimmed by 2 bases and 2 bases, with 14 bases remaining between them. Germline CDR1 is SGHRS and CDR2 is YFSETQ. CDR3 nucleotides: TGCGCCAGCAGCTTTAGGTGGGAAAGGACCTACGAGCAGTACTTC. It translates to CASSFRWERTYEQYF.

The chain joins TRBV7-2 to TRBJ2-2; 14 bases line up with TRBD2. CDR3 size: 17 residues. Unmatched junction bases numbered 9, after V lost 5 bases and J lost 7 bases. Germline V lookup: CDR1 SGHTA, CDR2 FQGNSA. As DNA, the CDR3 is TGTGCCAGCAGCCAGGCCCCGGGACTAGCGGGGGTCGGGGAGCTGTTTTTT. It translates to CASSQAPGLAGVGELFF.

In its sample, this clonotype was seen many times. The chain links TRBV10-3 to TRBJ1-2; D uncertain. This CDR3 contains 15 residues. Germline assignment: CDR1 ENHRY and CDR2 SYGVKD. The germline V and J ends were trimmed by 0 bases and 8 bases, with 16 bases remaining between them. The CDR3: CAISESTGEGFGYTF. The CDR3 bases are TGTGCCATCAGTGAGTCGACGGGTGAGGGTTTCGGCTACACCTTC.

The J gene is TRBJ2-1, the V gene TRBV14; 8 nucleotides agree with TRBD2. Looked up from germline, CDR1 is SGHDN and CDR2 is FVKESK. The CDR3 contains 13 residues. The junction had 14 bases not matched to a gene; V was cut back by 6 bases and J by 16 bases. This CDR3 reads CASSPVRGGTKFF. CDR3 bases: TGTGCCAGCAGTCCCGTTCGCGGGGGGACTAAATTCTTC.

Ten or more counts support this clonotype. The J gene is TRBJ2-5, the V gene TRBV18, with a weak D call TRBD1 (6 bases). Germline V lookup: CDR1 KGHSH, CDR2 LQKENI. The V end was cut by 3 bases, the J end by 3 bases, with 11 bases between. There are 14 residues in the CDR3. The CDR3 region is CASSPEQGKETQYF. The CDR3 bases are TGTGCCAGCTCACCTGAGCAGGGGAAAGAGACCCAGTACTTC.

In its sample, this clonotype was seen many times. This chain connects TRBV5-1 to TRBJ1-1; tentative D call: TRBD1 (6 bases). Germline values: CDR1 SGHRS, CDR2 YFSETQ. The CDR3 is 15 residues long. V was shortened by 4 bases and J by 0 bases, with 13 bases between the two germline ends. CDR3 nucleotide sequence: TGCGCCAGCAGCCTTACGGACAGAATGAACACTGAAGCTTTCTTT. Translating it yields CASSLTDRMNTEAFF.

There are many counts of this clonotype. The chain's CDR3 is CASSFGGGETQYF. CDR3 sequence (DNA): TGTGCCAGCAGCTTCGGCGGCGGAGAGACCCAGTACTTC. This chain connects TRBV7-3 to TRBJ2-5; D unresolved. The V end was cut by 3 bases, the J end by 4 bases, with 9 bases between. The CDR3 has 13 residues. CDR1 is SGHTA, CDR2 FQGTGA, per germline.

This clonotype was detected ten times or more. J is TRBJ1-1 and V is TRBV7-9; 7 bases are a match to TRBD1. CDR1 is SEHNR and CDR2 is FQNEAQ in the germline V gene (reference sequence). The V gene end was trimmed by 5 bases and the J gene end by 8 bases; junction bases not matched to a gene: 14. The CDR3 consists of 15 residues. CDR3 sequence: CASSQGTAGAREAFF. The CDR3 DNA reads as TGTGCCAGCAGCCAAGGGACAGCTGGCGCGCGCGAAGCTTTCTTT.

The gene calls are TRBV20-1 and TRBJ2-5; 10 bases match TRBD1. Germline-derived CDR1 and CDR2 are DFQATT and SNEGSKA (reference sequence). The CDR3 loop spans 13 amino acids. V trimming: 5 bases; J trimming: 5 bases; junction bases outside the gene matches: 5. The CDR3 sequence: CSAPGTGVETQYF. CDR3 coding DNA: TGCAGTGCTCCCGGGACAGGGGTGGAGACCCAGTACTTC.

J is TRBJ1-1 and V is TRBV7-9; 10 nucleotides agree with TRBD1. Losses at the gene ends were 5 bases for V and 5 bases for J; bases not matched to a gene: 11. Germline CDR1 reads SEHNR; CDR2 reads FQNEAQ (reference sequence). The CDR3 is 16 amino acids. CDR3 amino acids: CASSPGTGEQGTEAFF. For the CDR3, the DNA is TGTGCCAGCAGCCCCGGGACAGGGGAACAAGGAACTGAAGCTTTCTTT.

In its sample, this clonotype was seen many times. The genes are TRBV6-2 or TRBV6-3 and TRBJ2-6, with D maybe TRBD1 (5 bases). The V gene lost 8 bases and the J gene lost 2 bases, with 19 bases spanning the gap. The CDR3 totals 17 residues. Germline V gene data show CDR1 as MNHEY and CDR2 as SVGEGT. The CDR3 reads CASPGKQRRTGANVLTF. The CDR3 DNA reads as TGTGCCAGCCCAGGGAAGCAGAGGCGGACTGGGGCCAACGTCCTGACTTTC.